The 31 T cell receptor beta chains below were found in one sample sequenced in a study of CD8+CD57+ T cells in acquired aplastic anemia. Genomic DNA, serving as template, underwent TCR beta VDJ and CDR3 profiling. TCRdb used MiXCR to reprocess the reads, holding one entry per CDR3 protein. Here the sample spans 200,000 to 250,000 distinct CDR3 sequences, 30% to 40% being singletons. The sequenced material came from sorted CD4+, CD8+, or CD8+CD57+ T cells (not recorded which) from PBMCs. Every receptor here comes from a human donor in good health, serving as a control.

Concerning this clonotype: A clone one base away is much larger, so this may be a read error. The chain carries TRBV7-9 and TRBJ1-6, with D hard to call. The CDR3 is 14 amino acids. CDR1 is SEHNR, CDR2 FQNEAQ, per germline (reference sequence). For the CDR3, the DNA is TGTGCCAGCAGCTTAAGTTCCTATAATTCACTCCTCCACTTT. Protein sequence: CASSLSSYNSLLHF.

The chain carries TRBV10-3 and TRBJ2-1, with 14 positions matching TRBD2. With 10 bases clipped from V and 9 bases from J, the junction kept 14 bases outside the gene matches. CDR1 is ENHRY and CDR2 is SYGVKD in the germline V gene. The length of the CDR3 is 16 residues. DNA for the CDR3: TGTGCCAGCAGAATGTCACCGGGACTAGCGGGAGTTGAGCAGTTCTTC. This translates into CASRMSPGLAGVEQFF.

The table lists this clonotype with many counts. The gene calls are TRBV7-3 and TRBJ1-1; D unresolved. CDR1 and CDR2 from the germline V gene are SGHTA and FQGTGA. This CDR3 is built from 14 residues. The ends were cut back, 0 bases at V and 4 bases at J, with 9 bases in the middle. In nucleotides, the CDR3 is TGTGCCAGCAGCTTAACGGGCCTGAGCACTGAAGCTTTCTTT. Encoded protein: CASSLTGLSTEAFF.

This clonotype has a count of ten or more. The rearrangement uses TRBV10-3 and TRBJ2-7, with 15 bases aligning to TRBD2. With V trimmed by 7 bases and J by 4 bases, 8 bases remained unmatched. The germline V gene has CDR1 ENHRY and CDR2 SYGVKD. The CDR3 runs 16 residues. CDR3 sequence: CAIIRTSGGAAYEQYF. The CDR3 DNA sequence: TGTGCCATCATTAGGACTAGCGGGGGGGCCGCATACGAGCAGTACTTC.

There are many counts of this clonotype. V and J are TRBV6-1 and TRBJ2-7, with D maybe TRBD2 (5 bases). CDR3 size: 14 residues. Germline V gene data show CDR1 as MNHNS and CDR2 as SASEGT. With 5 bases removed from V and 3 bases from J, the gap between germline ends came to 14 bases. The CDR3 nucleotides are TGTGCCAGCAGTCAAAGGACTTCTCTCTACGAGCAGTACTTC. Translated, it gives CASSQRTSLYEQYF.

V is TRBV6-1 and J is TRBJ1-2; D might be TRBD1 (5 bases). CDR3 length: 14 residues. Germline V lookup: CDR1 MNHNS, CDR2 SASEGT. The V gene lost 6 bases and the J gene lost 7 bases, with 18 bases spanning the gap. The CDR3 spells CASSRMMGPGGYTF. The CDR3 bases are TGTGCCAGCAGCCGCATGATGGGGCCCGGTGGCTACACCTTC.

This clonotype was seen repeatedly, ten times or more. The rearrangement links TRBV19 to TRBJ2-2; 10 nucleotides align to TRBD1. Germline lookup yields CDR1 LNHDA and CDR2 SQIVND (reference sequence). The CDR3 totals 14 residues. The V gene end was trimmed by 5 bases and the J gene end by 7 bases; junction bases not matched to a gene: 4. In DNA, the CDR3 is TGTGCCAGTAGTCCGGGACAGGGGTTCGGGGAGCTGTTTTTT. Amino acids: CASSPGQGFGELFF.

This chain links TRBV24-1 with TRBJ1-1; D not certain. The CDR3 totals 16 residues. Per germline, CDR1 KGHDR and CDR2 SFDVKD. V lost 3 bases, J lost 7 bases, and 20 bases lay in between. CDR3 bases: TGTGCCACCAGTGATCCCTCGGCGGGGAAGGAGCTTGAAGCTTTCTTT. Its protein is CATSDPSAGKELEAFF.

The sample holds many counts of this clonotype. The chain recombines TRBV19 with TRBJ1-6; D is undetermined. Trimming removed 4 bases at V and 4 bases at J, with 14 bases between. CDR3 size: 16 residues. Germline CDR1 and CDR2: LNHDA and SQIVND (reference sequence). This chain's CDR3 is CASSRTSADYNSPLHF. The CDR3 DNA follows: TGTGCCAGTAGTAGGACTTCGGCAGATTATAATTCACCCCTCCACTTT. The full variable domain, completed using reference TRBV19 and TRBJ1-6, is DGGITQSPKYLFRKEGQNVTLSCEQNLNHDAMYWYRQDPGQGLRLIYYSQIVNDFQKGDIAEGYSVSREKKESFPLTVTSAQKNPTAFYLCASSRTSADYNSPLHFGNGTRLTVT.

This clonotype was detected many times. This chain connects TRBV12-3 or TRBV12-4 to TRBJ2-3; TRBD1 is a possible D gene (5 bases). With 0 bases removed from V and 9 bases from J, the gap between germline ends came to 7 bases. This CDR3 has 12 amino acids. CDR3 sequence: CASSLAQGTQYF. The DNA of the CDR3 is TGTGCCAGCAGTTTAGCCCAGGGAACGCAGTATTTT.

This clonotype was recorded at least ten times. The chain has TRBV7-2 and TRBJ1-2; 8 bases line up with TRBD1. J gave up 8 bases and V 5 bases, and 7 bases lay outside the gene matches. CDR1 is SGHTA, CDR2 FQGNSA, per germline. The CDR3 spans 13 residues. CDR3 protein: CASSPPGQGGYTF. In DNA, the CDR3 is TGTGCCAGCAGCCCACCCGGACAGGGAGGCTACACCTTC.

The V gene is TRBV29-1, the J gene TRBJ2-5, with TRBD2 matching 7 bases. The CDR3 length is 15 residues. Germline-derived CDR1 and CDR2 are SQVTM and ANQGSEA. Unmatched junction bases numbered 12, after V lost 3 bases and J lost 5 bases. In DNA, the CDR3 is TGCAGCGTTGAGCGGGGGAACCCCAAACGGGAGACCCAGTACTTC. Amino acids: CSVERGNPKRETQYF.

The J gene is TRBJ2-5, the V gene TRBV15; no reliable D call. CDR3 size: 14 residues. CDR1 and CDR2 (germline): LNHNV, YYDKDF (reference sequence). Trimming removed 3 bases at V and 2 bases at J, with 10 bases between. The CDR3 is CATSSRRPQETQYF. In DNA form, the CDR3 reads TGTGCCACCAGCAGTAGACGTCCACAAGAGACCCAGTACTTC.

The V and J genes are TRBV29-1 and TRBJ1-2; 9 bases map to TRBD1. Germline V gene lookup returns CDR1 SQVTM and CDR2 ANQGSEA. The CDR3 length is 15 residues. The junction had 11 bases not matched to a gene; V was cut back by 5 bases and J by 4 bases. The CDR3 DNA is TGCAGCGTTACTACCGGGACAGGGATTATCTATGGCTACACCTTC. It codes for CSVTTGTGIIYGYTF.

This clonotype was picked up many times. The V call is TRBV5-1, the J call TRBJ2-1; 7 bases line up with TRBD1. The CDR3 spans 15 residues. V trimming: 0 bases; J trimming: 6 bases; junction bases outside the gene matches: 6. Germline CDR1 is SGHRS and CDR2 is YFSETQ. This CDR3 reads CASSLGGTVTNEQFF. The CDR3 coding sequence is TGCGCCAGCAGCTTGGGTGGGACAGTAACCAATGAGCAGTTCTTC.

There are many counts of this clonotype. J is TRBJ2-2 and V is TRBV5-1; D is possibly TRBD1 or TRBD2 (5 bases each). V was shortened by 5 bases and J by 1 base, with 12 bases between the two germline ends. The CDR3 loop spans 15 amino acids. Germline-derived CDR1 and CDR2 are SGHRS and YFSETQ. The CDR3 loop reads CASRAGTGNTGELFF. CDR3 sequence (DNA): TGCGCCAGCAGGGCCGGGACGGGGAACACCGGGGAGCTGTTTTTT.

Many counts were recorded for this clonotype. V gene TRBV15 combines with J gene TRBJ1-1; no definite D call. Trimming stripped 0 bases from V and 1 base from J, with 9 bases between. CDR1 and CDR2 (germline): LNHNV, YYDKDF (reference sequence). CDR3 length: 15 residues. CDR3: CATSRDLGWNTEAFF. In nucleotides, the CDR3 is TGTGCCACCAGCAGAGATCTAGGTTGGAACACTGAAGCTTTCTTT.

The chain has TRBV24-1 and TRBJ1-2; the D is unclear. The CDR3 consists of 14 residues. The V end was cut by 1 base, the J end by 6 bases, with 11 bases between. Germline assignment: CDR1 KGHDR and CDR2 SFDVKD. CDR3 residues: CATSDFALGDGYTF. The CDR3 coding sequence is TGTGCCACCAGTGATTTCGCTCTCGGGGATGGCTACACCTTC.

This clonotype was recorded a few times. Here the CDR3 reads CASSVLTFGATDTQYF. The CDR3 nucleotides read TGCGCCAGCAGCGTCTTAACATTTGGGGCCACAGATACGCAGTATTTT. The chain is built from TRBV5-1 and TRBJ2-3; D possibly corresponds to TRBD1 (5 bases). The CDR3 spans 16 residues. Looked up from germline, CDR1 is SGHRS and CDR2 is YFSETQ. V was pared by 4 bases and J by 2 bases, with 17 bases between.

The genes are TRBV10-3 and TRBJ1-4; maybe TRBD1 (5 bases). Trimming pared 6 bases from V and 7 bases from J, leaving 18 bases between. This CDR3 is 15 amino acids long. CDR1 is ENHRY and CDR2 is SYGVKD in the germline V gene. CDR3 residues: CAISSKEGIGEKLFF. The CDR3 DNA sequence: TGTGCCATCAGCTCTAAAGAGGGGATCGGTGAAAAACTGTTTTTT.

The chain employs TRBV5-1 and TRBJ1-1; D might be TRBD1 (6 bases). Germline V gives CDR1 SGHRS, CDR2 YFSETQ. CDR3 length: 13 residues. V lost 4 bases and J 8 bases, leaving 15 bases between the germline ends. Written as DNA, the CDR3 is TGCGCCAGCAGCCTCGTACCAGGGGCAGAAGCTTTCTTT. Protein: CASSLVPGAEAFF.

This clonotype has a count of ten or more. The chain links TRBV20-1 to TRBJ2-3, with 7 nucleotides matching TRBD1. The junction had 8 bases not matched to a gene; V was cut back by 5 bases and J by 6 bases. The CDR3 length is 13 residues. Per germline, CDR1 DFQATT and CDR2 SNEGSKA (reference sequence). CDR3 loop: CSAGSGGSDTQYF. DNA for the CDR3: TGCAGTGCTGGATCAGGGGGATCGGATACGCAGTATTTT.

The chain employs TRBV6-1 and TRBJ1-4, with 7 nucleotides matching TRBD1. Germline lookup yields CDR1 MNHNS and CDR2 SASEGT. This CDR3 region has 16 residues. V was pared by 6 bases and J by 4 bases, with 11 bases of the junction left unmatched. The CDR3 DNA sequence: TGTGCCAGCAGACTCACTACGGGACAGCTTAATGAAAAACTGTTTTTT. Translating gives CASRLTTGQLNEKLFF.

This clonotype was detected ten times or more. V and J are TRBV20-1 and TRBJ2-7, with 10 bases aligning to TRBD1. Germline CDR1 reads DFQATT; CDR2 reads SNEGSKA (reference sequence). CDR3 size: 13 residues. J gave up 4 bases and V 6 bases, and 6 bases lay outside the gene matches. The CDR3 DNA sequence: TGCAGTGCACGGACAGGGGGTTTGTACGAGCAGTACTTC. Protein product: CSARTGGLYEQYF.

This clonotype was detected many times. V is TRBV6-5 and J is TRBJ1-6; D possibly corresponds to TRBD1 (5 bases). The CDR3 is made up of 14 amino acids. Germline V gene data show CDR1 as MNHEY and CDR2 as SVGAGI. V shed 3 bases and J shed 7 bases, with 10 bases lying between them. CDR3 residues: CASSYYGGNSPLHF. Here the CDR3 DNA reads TGTGCCAGCAGTTATTACGGGGGGAATTCACCCCTCCACTTT.

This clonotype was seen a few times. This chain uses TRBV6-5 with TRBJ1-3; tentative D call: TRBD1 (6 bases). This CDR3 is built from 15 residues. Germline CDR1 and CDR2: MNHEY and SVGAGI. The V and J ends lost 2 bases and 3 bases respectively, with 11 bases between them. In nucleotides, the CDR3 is TGTGCCAGCAGTTACACATCGGACAGTGGAAACACCATATATTTT. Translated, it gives CASSYTSDSGNTIYF.

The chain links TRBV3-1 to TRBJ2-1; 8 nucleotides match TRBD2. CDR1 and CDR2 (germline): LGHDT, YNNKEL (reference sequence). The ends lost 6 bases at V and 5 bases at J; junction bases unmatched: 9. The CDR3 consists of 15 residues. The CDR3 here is CASSHPAGGNNEQFF. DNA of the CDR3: TGTGCCAGCAGTCACCCCGCGGGGGGAAACAATGAGCAGTTCTTC.

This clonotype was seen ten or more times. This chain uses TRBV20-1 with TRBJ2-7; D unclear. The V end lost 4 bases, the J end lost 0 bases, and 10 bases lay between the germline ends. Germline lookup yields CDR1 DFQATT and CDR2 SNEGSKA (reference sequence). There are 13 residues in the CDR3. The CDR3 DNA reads TGCAGTGCTACCGACATATACTCCTACGAGCAGTACTTC. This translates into CSATDIYSYEQYF.

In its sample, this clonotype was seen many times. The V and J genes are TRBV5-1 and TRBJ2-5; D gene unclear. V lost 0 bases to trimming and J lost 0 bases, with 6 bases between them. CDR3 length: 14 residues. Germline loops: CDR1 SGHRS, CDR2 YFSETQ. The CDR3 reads CASSLVTYQETQYF. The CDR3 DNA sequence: TGCGCCAGCAGCTTGGTGACGTACCAAGAGACCCAGTACTTC.

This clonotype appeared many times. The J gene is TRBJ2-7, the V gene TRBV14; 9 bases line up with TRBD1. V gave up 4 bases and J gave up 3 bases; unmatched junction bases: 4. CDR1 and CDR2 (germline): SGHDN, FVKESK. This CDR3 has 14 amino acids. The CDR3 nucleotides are TGTGCCAGCAGCCGGACAGGGGCCCTCTACGAGCAGTACTTC. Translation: CASSRTGALYEQYF. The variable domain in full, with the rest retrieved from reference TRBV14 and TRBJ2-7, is EAGVTQFPSHSVIEKGQTVTLRCDPISGHDNLYWYRRVMGKEIKFLLHFVKESKQDESGMPNNRFLAERTGGTYSTLKVQPAELEDSGVYFCASSRTGALYEQYFGPGTRLTVT.

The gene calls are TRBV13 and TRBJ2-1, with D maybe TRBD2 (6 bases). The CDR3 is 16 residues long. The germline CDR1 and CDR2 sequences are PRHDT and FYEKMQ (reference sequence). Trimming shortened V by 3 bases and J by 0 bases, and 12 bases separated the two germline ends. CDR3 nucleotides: TGTGCCAGCAGCTTGCGGGGCACAAGCTCCTACAATGAGCAGTTCTTC. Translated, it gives CASSLRGTSSYNEQFF.